The count of the clone carrying this TCR beta chain is one. The sample is drawn from a study of T cell responses to AZD1222 COVID-19 vaccine. The assay was immunoSEQ multiplex PCR, and TCRdb's table has in-frame clones only and misses some. The repertoire consists of about 110,000 clones, with 70% to 90% occurring once and the leading ten covering 5% to 7%. Trimming took 8 bases from V and 4 from J, leaving 14 bases between them. The CDR3 extends over 14 amino acids. Germline V lookup: CDR1 LNHDA, CDR2 SQIVND (reference sequence). The chain has TRBV19 and TRBJ2-2, with D tentatively TRBD2 (6 bases). This TCR derives from an adult in good health. This specimen was peripheral blood, taken on day 0 of AZD1222 vaccination. The CDR3 nucleotides are TGTGCCAGTCGACCACTAGCTTCCACCGGGGAGCTGTTTTTT. This translates into CASRPLASTGELFF.